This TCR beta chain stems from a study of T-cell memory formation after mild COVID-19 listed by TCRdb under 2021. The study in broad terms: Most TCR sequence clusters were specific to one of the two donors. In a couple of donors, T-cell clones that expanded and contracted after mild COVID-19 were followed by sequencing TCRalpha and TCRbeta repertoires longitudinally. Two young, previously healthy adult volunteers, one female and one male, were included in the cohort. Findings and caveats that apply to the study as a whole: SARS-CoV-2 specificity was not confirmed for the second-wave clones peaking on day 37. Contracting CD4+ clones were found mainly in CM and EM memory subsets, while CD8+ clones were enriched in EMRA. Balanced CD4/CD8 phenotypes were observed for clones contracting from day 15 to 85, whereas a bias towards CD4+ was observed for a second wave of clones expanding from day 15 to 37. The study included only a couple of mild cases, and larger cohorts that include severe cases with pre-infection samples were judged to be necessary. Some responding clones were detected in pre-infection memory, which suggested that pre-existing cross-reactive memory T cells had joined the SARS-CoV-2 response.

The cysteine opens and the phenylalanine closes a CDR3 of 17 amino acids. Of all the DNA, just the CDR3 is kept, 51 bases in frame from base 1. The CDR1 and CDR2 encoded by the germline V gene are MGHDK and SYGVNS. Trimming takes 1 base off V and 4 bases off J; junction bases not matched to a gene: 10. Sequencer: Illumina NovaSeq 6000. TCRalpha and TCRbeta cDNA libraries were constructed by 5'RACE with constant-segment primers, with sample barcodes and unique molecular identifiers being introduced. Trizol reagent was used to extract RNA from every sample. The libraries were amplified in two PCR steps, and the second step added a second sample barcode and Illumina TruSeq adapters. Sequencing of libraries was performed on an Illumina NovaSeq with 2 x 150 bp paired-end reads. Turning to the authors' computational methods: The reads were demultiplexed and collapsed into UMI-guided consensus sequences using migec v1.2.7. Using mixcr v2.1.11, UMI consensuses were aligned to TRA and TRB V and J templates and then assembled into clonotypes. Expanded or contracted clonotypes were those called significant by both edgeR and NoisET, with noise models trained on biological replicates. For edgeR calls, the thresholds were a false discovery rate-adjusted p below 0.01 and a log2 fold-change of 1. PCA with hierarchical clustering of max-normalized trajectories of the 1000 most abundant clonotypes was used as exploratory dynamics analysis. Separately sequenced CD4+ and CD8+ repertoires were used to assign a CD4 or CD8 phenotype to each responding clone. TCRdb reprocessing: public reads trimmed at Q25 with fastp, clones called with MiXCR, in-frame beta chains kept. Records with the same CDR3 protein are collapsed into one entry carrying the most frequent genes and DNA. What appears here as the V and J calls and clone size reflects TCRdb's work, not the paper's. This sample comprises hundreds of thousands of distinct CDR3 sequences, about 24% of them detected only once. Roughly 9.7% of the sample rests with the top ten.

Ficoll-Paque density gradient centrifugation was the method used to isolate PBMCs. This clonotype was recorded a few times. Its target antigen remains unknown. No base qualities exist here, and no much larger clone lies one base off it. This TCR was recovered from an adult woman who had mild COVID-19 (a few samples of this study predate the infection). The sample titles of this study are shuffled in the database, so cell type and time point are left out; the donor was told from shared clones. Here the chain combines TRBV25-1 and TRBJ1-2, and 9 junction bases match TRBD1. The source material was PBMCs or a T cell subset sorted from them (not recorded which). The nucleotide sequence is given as TGTGCCAGCAGTGAATGGGTACAGGGGGCCGCCCCCTATGGCTACACCTTC. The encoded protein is CASSEWVQGAAPYGYTF.